These T cell receptor beta chains were read from a single sample in a study of shared clonotypes between healthy human individuals. Data came from immunoSEQ multiplex PCR; TCRdb stores just in-frame clones and leaves some out. This table has 2 million to 3 million clones, 93% appearing once. The specimen sequenced was naive CD4+ T cells from PBMCs. Receptors originate from a man aged 18 to 29 in good health. Some clones in this sample may be carry-over from other donors' samples. Each CDR3 is given with its conserved first and last residue. The D gene is left open where the match is weak. For some rows the clone size is stated as once, few or many, or as a class when expanded; others skip it.

V: TRBV4-3; D: TRBD1; J: TRBJ2-7; size: NA; CDR3: CASSQRGQDRYYEQYF; DNA: TGCGCCAGCAGCCAGAGGGGACAGGACCGATACTACGAGCAGTACTTC
V: TRBV5-1; D: TRBD1; J: TRBJ1-5; size: once; CDR3: CASSLGTGGNSQPQHF; DNA: TGCGCCAGCAGCTTGGGGACAGGGGGCAATTCTCAGCCCCAGCATTTT
V: TRBV5-1; D: TRBD1; J: TRBJ2-3; size: NA; CDR3: CASSLAGRGPDTQYF; DNA: TGCGCCAGCAGCTTGGCCGGCAGGGGGCCAGATACGCAGTATTTT
V: TRBV28; D: TRBD1; J: TRBJ1-3; size: few; CDR3: CASRDDRVRNTIYF; DNA: TGTGCCAGCAGGGACGACAGGGTGAGAAACACCATATATTTT
V: TRBV28; D: NA; J: TRBJ2-1; size: NA; CDR3: CASSFLRNEQFF; DNA: TGTGCCAGCAGTTTTCTTAGGAATGAGCAGTTCTTC
V: TRBV11-2; D: TRBD1; J: TRBJ1-2; size: NA; CDR3: CASTPGTAYGYTF; DNA: TGTGCCAGCACCCCTGGGACAGCCTATGGCTACACCTTC
V: TRBV28; D: NA; J: TRBJ2-7; size: once; CDR3: CASRVAGIVDEQYF; DNA: TGTGCCAGTCGGGTGGCAGGGATCGTCGACGAGCAGTACTTC
V: TRBV5-1; D: NA; J: TRBJ1-5; size: NA; CDR3: CASTRDTNQPQHF; DNA: TGCGCCAGCACCCGGGACACTAATCAGCCCCAGCATTTT
V: TRBV5-1; D: NA; J: TRBJ2-7; size: NA; CDR3: CASSFLVSSSYEQYF; DNA: TGCGCCAGCAGCTTTCTTGTTTCCTCCTCCTACGAGCAGTACTTC
V: TRBV10-2; D: NA; J: TRBJ1-2; size: NA; CDR3: CASSESAAPSGYTF; DNA: TGCGCCAGCAGTGAGTCTGCGGCCCCAAGTGGCTACACCTTC
V: TRBV5-1; D: TRBD2; J: TRBJ2-7; size: NA; CDR3: CASSLEAGFGEQYF; DNA: TGCGCCAGCAGCTTGGAAGCGGGGTTTGGCGAGCAGTACTTC
V: TRBV9; D: TRBD2; J: TRBJ2-5; size: NA; CDR3: CASSLNGLAGVSETQYF; DNA: TGTGCCAGCAGCCTCAATGGACTAGCGGGAGTATCGGAGACCCAGTACTTC
V: TRBV18; D: NA; J: TRBJ2-7; size: NA; CDR3: CASSPRVTGAYEQYF; DNA: TGTGCCAGCTCACCACGGGTGACAGGAGCCTACGAGCAGTACTTC
V: TRBV7-8; D: NA; J: TRBJ1-4; size: NA; CDR3: CASSLNRGSNEKLFF; DNA: TGTGCCAGCAGCTTAAACCGCGGCTCGAATGAAAAACTGTTTTTT
V: TRBV28; D: NA; J: TRBJ1-4; size: NA; CDR3: CASSFRSEKLFF; DNA: TGTGCCAGCAGTTTTCGCTCTGAAAAACTGTTTTTT
V: TRBV29-1; D: NA; J: TRBJ1-3; size: NA; CDR3: CSVEVDEGNTIYF; DNA: TGCAGCGTTGAGGTCGACGAGGGAAACACCATATATTTT
V: TRBV6-6; D: TRBD1; J: TRBJ2-7; size: NA; CDR3: CASTMVGTGPYEQYF; DNA: TGTGCCAGCACTATGGTTGGGACAGGCCCCTACGAGCAGTACTTC
V: TRBV6-1; D: NA; J: TRBJ2-2; size: NA; CDR3: CASSEVLGFPGTGELFF; DNA: TGTGCCAGCAGTGAAGTATTAGGGTTTCCGGGCACCGGGGAGCTGTTTTTT
V: TRBV6-1; D: NA; J: TRBJ2-5; size: NA; CDR3: CANGPRDREEQYF; DNA: TGTGCCAACGGGCCCAGGGACCGCGAGGAGCAGTACTTC
V: TRBV28; D: TRBD1; J: TRBJ1-2; size: NA; CDR3: CASSFPGQAENYGYTF; DNA: TGTGCCAGCAGTTTCCCGGGACAGGCCGAAAACTATGGCTACACCTTC
V: TRBV11-2; D: TRBD1; J: TRBJ2-1; size: NA; CDR3: CASSRNPAGGYNEQFF; DNA: TGTGCCAGCAGCCGAAACCCTGCAGGGGGTTACAATGAGCAGTTCTTC
V: TRBV28; D: TRBD1; J: TRBJ2-6; size: NA; CDR3: CASSLYVGTGVSGANVLTF; DNA: TGTGCCAGCAGTTTATACGTCGGGACAGGGGTTTCCGGGGCCAACGTCCTGACTTTC
V: TRBV6-6; D: NA; J: TRBJ2-3; size: NA; CDR3: CASSRGDSVTDTQYF; DNA: TGTGCCAGCAGTCGAGGGGACTCCGTCACAGATACGCAGTATTTT
V: TRBV7-9; D: NA; J: TRBJ2-5; size: NA; CDR3: CASSLAETQYF; DNA: TGTGCCAGCAGCCTAGCGGAGACCCAGTACTTC
V: TRBV18; D: NA; J: TRBJ2-2; size: NA; CDR3: CASSTPTGWNTGELFF; DNA: TGTGCCAGCTCAACCCCGACAGGATGGAACACCGGGGAGCTGTTTTTT
V: TRBV6-1; D: NA; J: TRBJ2-5; size: NA; CDR3: CASSRSTAETQYF; DNA: TGTGCCAGCAGTAGGTCTACCGCAGAGACCCAGTACTTC
V: TRBV10-1; D: NA; J: TRBJ2-1; size: NA; CDR3: CASSGAGTPNEQFF; DNA: TGCGCCAGCAGTGGTGCCGGGACACCAAATGAGCAGTTCTTC
V: TRBV5-4; D: NA; J: TRBJ1-4; size: NA; CDR3: CASSFSYRAGEKLFF; DNA: TGTGCCAGCAGCTTCAGCTACAGGGCGGGCGAAAAACTGTTTTTT
V: TRBV7-3; D: TRBD2; J: TRBJ2-3; size: NA; CDR3: CASSRTGTSGSMGTDTQYF; DNA: TGTGCCAGCAGCCGTACCGGGACTAGCGGGAGTATGGGCACAGATACGCAGTATTTT
V: TRBV28; D: TRBD1; J: TRBJ1-4; size: NA; CDR3: CASSHRGQSNEKLFF; DNA: TGTGCCAGCAGCCATAGGGGACAGAGTAATGAAAAACTGTTTTTT
V: TRBV18; D: NA; J: TRBJ1-4; size: NA; CDR3: CASSPNSMRTVFEKLFF; DNA: TGTGCCAGCTCACCAAACTCTATGAGGACAGTATTCGAAAAACTGTTTTTT
V: TRBV5-1; D: NA; J: TRBJ2-5; size: once; CDR3: CASSWKTVTSQETQYF; DNA: TGCGCCAGCAGCTGGAAGACAGTAACAAGCCAAGAGACCCAGTACTTC
V: TRBV5-4; D: NA; J: TRBJ2-7; size: NA; CDR3: CASRPDRGERGTSF; DNA: TGTGCCAGCAGACCCGACAGGGGCGAGAGGGGGACTAGCTTC
V: TRBV7-9; D: NA; J: TRBJ1-1; size: few; CDR3: CASTSARPNTEAFF; DNA: TGTGCCAGCACATCAGCGCGTCCTAACACTGAAGCTTTCTTT
V: TRBV5-5; D: TRBD1; J: TRBJ1-1; size: NA; CDR3: CASSLEGATEAFF; DNA: TGTGCCAGCAGCTTGGAGGGGGCCACTGAAGCTTTCTTT
V: TRBV15; D: NA; J: TRBJ2-1; size: NA; CDR3: CATSRDRGSQLRQFF; DNA: TGTGCCACCAGCAGAGATCGGGGTTCTCAACTGAGGCAGTTCTTC
V: TRBV28; D: TRBD1; J: TRBJ1-1; size: NA; CDR3: CASSLDRGSLHTEAFF; DNA: TGTGCCAGCAGCTTAGACAGGGGGTCCCTCCACACTGAAGCTTTCTTT
V: TRBV6-1; D: TRBD2; J: TRBJ2-1; size: NA; CDR3: CASRLAGYNEQFF; DNA: TGTGCCAGCAGACTAGCGGGGTACAATGAGCAGTTCTTC